Below are 10 T cell receptor beta chains sequenced from a single sample in a study of shared clonotypes between healthy human individuals. Positive CCR7 selection of CD45RO-negative cells yielded the naive CD8 cells, and terminally differentiated effector memory CD45RA+ cells were excluded. Method: immunoSEQ multiplex PCR; TCRdb's copy keeps in-frame clones and lacks some. The sample comprises around 2,000,000 clones, about 95% of which are singletons, and 1% to 1.5% rests with the top ten. Sequencing was done on a sample of naive CD8+ T cells sorted from blood. These receptors were taken from a man aged 18 to 29 in good health.

The rearrangement joins TRBV5-1 to TRBJ2-5, with 8 bases lining up with TRBD1. The CDR3 runs to 13 residues. The junction had 3 bases not matched to a gene; V was cut back by 7 bases and J by 1 base. Germline V gives CDR1 SGHRS, CDR2 YFSETQ. For the CDR3, the DNA is TGCGCCAGCGGGACAGGACTCCAAGAGACCCAGTACTTC. Amino acids: CASGTGLQETQYF.

The chain carries TRBV7-9 and TRBJ1-1; D perhaps matches TRBD1 (6 bases). This CDR3 is built from 12 residues. Germline CDR1 is SEHNR and CDR2 is FQNEAQ (reference sequence). Trimming took off 5 bases at V and 7 bases at J, with 11 bases between the two ends. The CDR3 here is CASSKDRSEAFF. The CDR3 DNA follows: TGTGCCAGCAGCAAAGACAGGAGTGAAGCTTTCTTT.

The chain uses TRBV5-1 and TRBJ2-1, with 9 bases identical to TRBD2. Losses at the gene ends were 4 bases for V and 4 bases for J; bases not matched to a gene: 12. CDR1 is SGHRS, CDR2 YFSETQ, per germline. The CDR3 is 17 amino acids. The DNA of the CDR3 is TGCGCCAGCAGCGGGACGACTAGCGGTCCCATATACAATGAGCAGTTCTTC. This gives the protein CASSGTTSGPIYNEQFF.

V usage is TRBV15 and J usage is TRBJ1-1; D gene uncertain. This CDR3 has 12 residues. CDR1 LNHNV and CDR2 YYDKDF come from the germline V gene (reference sequence). The V end lost 5 bases, the J end lost 2 bases, and 6 bases lay between the germline ends. This CDR3 is CATSPPNTEAFF. Here the CDR3 DNA reads TGTGCCACCAGCCCTCCAAACACTGAAGCTTTCTTT.

The rearrangement uses TRBV5-6 and TRBJ1-2; no clear D. The germline V gene has CDR1 SGHDT and CDR2 YYEEEE. CDR3 length: 14 residues. The V end was cut by 6 bases, the J end by 3 bases, with 15 bases between. Here the CDR3 reads CASNRIGPDYGYTF. CDR3 nucleotides: TGTGCCAGCAACAGAATCGGACCTGACTATGGCTACACCTTC.

On this clone: This sample includes further DNA sequences coding for the same CDR3. CDR3 amino acids: CASSLTGLNTEAFF. The CDR3 DNA reads as TGCGCCAGCAGCTTAACAGGGCTGAACACTGAAGCTTTCTTT. The chain links TRBV5-1 to TRBJ1-1, with D possibly matching TRBD1 (6 bases). With 2 bases removed from V and 0 bases from J, the gap between germline ends came to 8 bases. The germline CDR1 and CDR2 sequences are SGHRS and YFSETQ. This CDR3 has 14 amino acids.

J is TRBJ1-5 and V is TRBV19; D may be TRBD1 (6 bases). Trimming left V 5 bases short and J 7 bases short, with 12 bases between. CDR1 is LNHDA and CDR2 is SQIVND in the germline V gene (reference sequence). This CDR3 has 13 amino acids. CDR3 nucleotides: TGTGCCAGTAGTTTCGGGGGCGGGCAGCCCCAGCATTTT. This gives the protein CASSFGGGQPQHF.

The CDR3 spells CASGDDGTLGDTQYF. The DNA for the CDR3 is TGTGCCAGCGGGGACGACGGGACTCTGGGAGATACGCAGTATTTT. The chain joins TRBV9 to TRBJ2-3; D perhaps matches TRBD2 (6 bases). Per the germline V gene, CDR1 is SGDLS and CDR2 is YYNGEE. The germline V and J ends were trimmed by 7 bases and 5 bases, with 20 bases remaining between them. CDR3 length: 15 amino acids.

The chain uses TRBV27 and TRBJ1-5; tentatively, D is TRBD1 (5 bases). The CDR3 covers 13 residues. Germline CDR1 is MNHEY and CDR2 is SMNVEV (reference sequence). V gave up 3 bases and J gave up 5 bases, with 8 bases separating them. The CDR3 DNA reads TGTGCCAGCAGTTTTGGCAGGGATCAGCCCCAGCATTTT. This codes for CASSFGRDQPQHF.

The chain recombines TRBV15 with TRBJ1-1; a weak D match, TRBD1 (5 bases). The germline V gene has CDR1 LNHNV and CDR2 YYDKDF (reference sequence). Trimming shortened V by 6 bases and J by 3 bases, and 20 bases separated the two germline ends. This CDR3 is 16 amino acids long. CDR3 amino acids: CATRFPRDQGDTEAFF. CDR3 bases: TGTGCCACCAGATTCCCCCGGGACCAGGGTGACACTGAAGCTTTCTTT.